This TCR beta chain is drawn from a study of control samples from healthy donors and cancer patients (dated by TCRdb to 2019 to 2021). The CDR3 runs 14 residues from the cysteine to the phenylalanine. Solely the CDR3 DNA is kept, with 42 bases framed from the first base. Trimming removed 4 bases from V and 7 bases from J; the gene matches leave 7 bases unexplained. CDR1 and CDR2 are drawn from the germline V gene: SGHTA, FQGNSA. Receptor libraries were prepared by the immunoSEQ multiplex PCR assay. TCRdb re-hosts the immuneACCESS table, in-frame sequences only. Its copies lack some clones; in the studies checked, an unresolved V gene accounts for under half of them, and the cause for the rest is not known. The sample table lists roughly 200,000 clones, around 93% of them with a count of one. Of the sample, about 1.5% falls within the top ten clones. A note on this clone: Its antigen has not been determined. No much larger clone exists at a distance of one base, and base qualities are not known.

This receptor was identified in a man aged 18 to 29 in good health. The chain couples TRBV7-2 to TRBJ1-2, with 9 central nucleotides matching TRBD1. Sequenced: blood. The CDR3 has the sequence CASSYPQGAGGYTF. The DNA sequence is as follows: TGTGCCAGCAGCTATCCACAGGGGGCGGGTGGCTACACCTTC.